Sequencing of this T cell receptor (beta chain) was carried out in a study of blood T cell repertoires in COVID-19. Across the study: Acute and convalescent COVID-19 specimens originated in the United States, Italy and Spain. The analysed material was cDNA or gDNA that came from T cells, B-cell-depleted T cells, or PBMCs.

Original processing methods: Researchers report that nucleated cell counts were estimated from reference gene primer amplification. The protocol was immunoSEQ multiplex PCR, while the TCRdb copy is restricted to in-frame clones and leaves out a portion. V and J calls plus clone size are reproduced from that table; the DNA served to infer D and trimming. This table has fewer than 250,000 clones, over 80% appearing once. CDR1 is MGHRA, CDR2 YSYEKL, per germline. V was cut by 4 bases and J by 8 bases, with 12 bases left in between. The CDR3 is made up of 13 amino acids. The chain recombines TRBV4-1 with TRBJ1-5, with D hard to call. Specimen: peripheral blood. The clonotype originates from a human donor in a cohort sampled during active COVID-19. The CDR3 DNA follows: TGCGCCAGCAGCCGACCAGGCGGGGAGCCCCAGCATTTT. As protein: CASSRPGGEPQHF.